This section outlines one TCR beta chain sequence together with its context. What it recognizes is unknown. This CDR3 is built from 14 residues. Germline CDR1 is SNHLY and CDR2 is FYNNEI. V gave up 6 bases and J gave up 3 bases; unmatched junction bases: 3. Libraries for TCRalpha and TCRbeta carried sample barcodes and unique molecular identifiers via 5'RACE. TCRdb re-derived calls from the 5' RACE reads in MiXCR, one entry per CDR3 protein. The data contain around 55,000 distinct CDR3 sequences, more than 8% of them seen just once; the ten biggest clones take up approximately 1.2%. This sample is drawn from a study of T-cell memory formation after mild COVID-19. About the study: Most TCR clusters belonged to a single donor. Study conclusions and caveats: Researchers found some responding clones in pre-infection memory, a sign that cross-reactive memory joined. Among clones contracting day 15 to 85, CD4/CD8 was balanced, whereas later expanders leaned CD4+.

This clonotype originated in a man aged 18 to 35 who had mild COVID-19 (a few samples of this study predate the infection). Cell type and time point are not known. The chain recombines TRBV2 with TRBJ1-5, with 9 bases fitting TRBD1. Sequences were obtained from PBMCs or a T cell subset sorted from them (not recorded which). CDR3 in DNA: TGTGCCAGCAGCGGGACAGGGTCCAATCAGCCCCAGCATTTT. Amino acid sequence: CASSGTGSNQPQHF.